Listed here is a single T cell receptor beta chain. The source of the sample is a study of blood T cell repertoires in COVID-19. Study-wide background: T cells, B-cell-depleted T cells, or PBMCs supplied cDNA or gDNA.

Sequencing was performed with immunoSEQ multiplex PCR; in TCRdb, only in-frame clones are kept and a portion is missing. The data show fewer than 250,000 clones, with approximately 90% seen just once and around 1.1% held by the top ten. The source of this sequence is a man aged 25-40 years with acute or convalescent COVID-19. The material sequenced was peripheral blood.

CDR3 nucleotide sequence: TGTGCCAGCAGCCCGCGGGGGGTTAACAATGAGCAGTTCTTC. It yields the protein CASSPRGVNNEQFF. The J gene is TRBJ2-1, the V gene TRBV3-1 (or the pseudogene TRBV3-2); TRBD2 agrees at 8 bases. The length of the CDR3 is 14 residues. The germline V gene encodes CDR1 LGHDT and CDR2 YNNKEL (reference sequence). V dropped 4 bases and J dropped 5; count of bases not matched to a gene: 4.